This TCR beta chain was sequenced for a study of T-cell memory formation after mild COVID-19. Germline assignment: CDR1 SNHLY and CDR2 FYNNEI. This CDR3 is built from 15 residues. The J segment lost 8 bases and the V segment lost 3 bases, leaving 5 bases of the junction unmatched. This clonotype was seen more than once but under ten times. TCRdb re-called the 5' RACE reads through MiXCR, storing one row per CDR3 protein. Of about 82,000 distinct CDR3 sequences listed, approximately 13% are singletons. The material sequenced was PBMCs or a T cell subset sorted from them (not recorded which). The clonotype originates from an adult woman who had mild COVID-19 (a few samples of this study predate the infection). Cell type and time point are not known. The rearrangement uses TRBV2 and TRBJ2-1; 12 bases fit TRBD1. For the CDR3, the DNA is TGTGCCAGCAGTGAGGGACAGGGGGCGAATGATGAGCAGTTCTTC. Translation gives CASSEGQGANDEQFF.